This T cell receptor (beta chain) was retrieved from a study of cytomegalovirus exposure and HLA in healthy donors. Study outcomes and limitations: In a later analysis, TCR beta V- and J-gene trimming was associated with a missense DCLRE1C variant. In a later analysis, CMV-associated beta chains were mostly HLA-associated, it appeared. Common viral pathogens (according to a later analysis) appeared linked to several of the most significant clusters. In a later analysis, donors in an Asian-associated ancestry cluster reportedly had fewer N-insertions in productive TCRs than the cohort mean.

V was cut by 3 bases and J by 4 bases, with 13 bases left in between. Per germline, CDR1 SGDLS and CDR2 YYNGEE. This CDR3 has 14 amino acids. PCR used 60 Vbeta primers and 13 Jbeta primers. This table comes from immunoSEQ multiplex PCR, and its TCRdb copy is limited to in-frame clones, with some not included. This table holds 90,000 or so clones, over 75% found once. About this clone itself: The antigen remains undetermined.

The TCR originated in a man between 50 and 59 years old in good health and CMV-seronegative. The sample consisted of PBMCs. This chain uses TRBV9 with TRBJ1-2, with D possibly matching TRBD1 (6 bases). The CDR3 DNA reads as TGTGCCAGCAGCGGATCAGGGGTCTCCTATGGCTACACCTTC. The encoded protein is CASSGSGVSYGYTF.